Listed here are 19 T cell receptor beta chains from one sample, sequenced in a study of cytomegalovirus exposure and HLA in healthy donors. Here immunoSEQ multiplex PCR was the method, and the copy in TCRdb shows in-frame clones only, minus some. The sample has more than 90,000 clones, approximately 93% seen once. Sequenced sample: PBMCs. All receptors come from a woman in her 30s in good health and CMV-seropositive.

CDR3 coding DNA: TGCGCCAGCAGCCAAGTCCCATCGACAGGGGGGAACTATGGCTACACCTTC. Translated, it gives CASSQVPSTGGNYGYTF. V usage is TRBV4-1 and J usage is TRBJ1-2, with TRBD1 identical over 9 bases. The junction had 8 bases not matched to a gene; V was cut back by 1 base and J by 2 bases. The CDR3 contains 17 residues. CDR1 is MGHRA and CDR2 is YSYEKL in the germline V gene.

This chain connects TRBV30 to TRBJ1-5, with 10 bases matching TRBD1. The CDR3 is 16 amino acids. J lost 3 bases, V lost 1 base, and 6 bases had no gene match. The germline V gene encodes CDR1 GTSNPN and CDR2 SVGIG (reference sequence). CDR3 coding DNA: TGTGCCTGGAGTGCGGACGGGACAGGGGACAATCAGCCCCAGCATTTT. Translated, it gives CAWSADGTGDNQPQHF.

This CDR3 is CASSGQGGTEAFF. The DNA for the CDR3 is TGTGCCAGCAGCGGACAGGGTGGGACTGAAGCTTTCTTT. The V call is TRBV11-3, the J call TRBJ1-1; 8 positions agree with TRBD1. Germline assignment: CDR1 SGHNT and CDR2 YENEEA. J lost 5 bases, V lost 5 bases, and 4 bases had no gene match. The CDR3 has 13 amino acids.

This clone was found once. This chain uses TRBV18 with TRBJ2-1, with D possibly matching TRBD1 (6 bases). V lost 3 bases, J lost 7 bases, and 16 bases lay in between. The V gene's germline CDR1 is KGHSH and CDR2 LQKENI. The CDR3 extends over 15 amino acids. CDR3 in amino acids: CASSPQGPGDNEQFF. CDR3 coding DNA: TGTGCCAGCTCACCGCAGGGGCCAGGGGATAATGAGCAGTTCTTC.

V usage is TRBV5-6 and J usage is TRBJ2-1, with D tentatively TRBD1 (6 bases). The germline gives CDR1 SGHDT, CDR2 YYEEEE. Between the trimmed V and J ends, which lost 4 bases and 5 bases, there was a span of 10 bases. CDR3 length: 13 residues. CDR3 in DNA: TGTGCCAGCAGCGACAGGAATGACAATGAGCAGTTCTTC. Its protein is CASSDRNDNEQFF.

CDR3 bases: TGTGCCAGCAGCTCTTCACGGGGCACTGAAGCTTTCTTT. Translation: CASSSSRGTEAFF. The chain combines TRBV7-6 with TRBJ1-1; D not certain. Germline values: CDR1 SGHVS, CDR2 FNYEAQ. The V end lost 4 bases, the J end lost 4 bases, and 10 bases lay between the germline ends. The CDR3 contains 13 residues.

This sequence joins TRBV28 and TRBJ1-5; D possibly corresponds to TRBD1 (5 bases). Germline V gene lookup returns CDR1 MDHEN and CDR2 SYDVKM. The CDR3 totals 17 residues. V shed 5 bases and J shed 3 bases, with 20 bases lying between them. In DNA form, the CDR3 reads TGTGCCAGCAGTGCCCCCTTGTGGGACTCTTACAATCAGCCCCAGCATTTT. It specifies CASSAPLWDSYNQPQHF.

The rearrangement uses TRBV6-1 and TRBJ1-5; TRBD1 agrees at 9 bases. CDR3 length: 15 amino acids. Germline trimming cut 7 bases from V and 4 bases from J; bases unmatched to any gene: 8. Germline CDR1 and CDR2: MNHNS and SASEGT. CDR3 nucleotides: TGTGCCAGCATCCCAAGGGACAGGGCGAATCAGCCCCAGCATTTT. Its protein is CASIPRDRANQPQHF.

V usage is TRBV5-1 and J usage is TRBJ2-6; D possibly corresponds to TRBD2 (7 bases). V lost 2 bases to trimming and J lost 0 bases, with 15 bases between them. The CDR3 totals 18 residues. Germline assignment: CDR1 SGHRS and CDR2 YFSETQ. CDR3 sequence reads: CASSFGGGRVSGANVLTF. CDR3 nucleotides: TGCGCCAGCAGCTTTGGGGGGGGCCGTGTCTCTGGGGCCAACGTCCTGACTTTC.

Here the CDR3 reads CASSLRTSSYEQYF. DNA of the CDR3: TGTGCCAGCAGCTTACGGACTAGCTCCTACGAGCAGTACTTC. The chain employs TRBV13 and TRBJ2-7, with TRBD2 matching over 7 bases. The CDR3 runs 14 residues. Looked up from germline, CDR1 is PRHDT and CDR2 is FYEKMQ (reference sequence). Germline trimming cut 2 bases from V and 0 bases from J; bases unmatched to any gene: 1.

This clone is a singleton in its sample. The chain combines TRBV28 with TRBJ1-2; D perhaps matches TRBD1 (5 bases). Germline lookup yields CDR1 MDHEN and CDR2 SYDVKM. This CDR3 has 16 amino acids. V was pared by 4 bases and J by 8 bases, with 23 bases between. In nucleotides, the CDR3 is TGTGCCAGCAGTTCCCTCCTACCGCGGCAGGGTGACGGCTACACCTTC. This codes for CASSSLLPRQGDGYTF.

This clone was observed a few times. The rearrangement joins TRBV19 to TRBJ1-3; D may be TRBD1 (6 bases). The CDR3 consists of 13 residues. Trimming cost V 5 bases and J 4 bases, with 9 bases left between them. Per germline, CDR1 LNHDA and CDR2 SQIVND (reference sequence). The CDR3 is CASSHRVGNTIYF. CDR3 sequence (DNA): TGTGCCAGTAGTCACAGGGTGGGAAACACCATATATTTT.

The chain is built from TRBV9 and TRBJ2-1; D is perhaps TRBD1 (5 bases). Per germline, CDR1 SGDLS and CDR2 YYNGEE. This CDR3 has 14 residues. Trimming took off 3 bases at V and 8 bases at J, with 15 bases between the two ends. In DNA, the CDR3 is TGTGCCAGCAGCGCGCATTGGGGCAACGATGAGCAGTTCTTC. It encodes CASSAHWGNDEQFF.

The chain has TRBV28 and TRBJ1-1; D gene unclear. Trimming cost V 1 base and J 1 base, with 4 bases left between them. The CDR3 is made up of 13 amino acids. The germline V gene has CDR1 MDHEN and CDR2 SYDVKM. The CDR3 region is CASSLSGNTEAFF. The CDR3 DNA is TGTGCCAGCAGTTTATCAGGGAACACTGAAGCTTTCTTT.

This sequence joins TRBV7-2 and TRBJ2-5; TRBD1 agrees at 9 bases. CDR3 size: 14 residues. V was pared by 5 bases and J by 5 bases, with 6 bases of the junction left unmatched. Per the germline V gene, CDR1 is SGHTA and CDR2 is FQGNSA. CDR3 in amino acids: CASSRTGGVETQYF. DNA of the CDR3: TGTGCCAGCAGCCGAACAGGGGGCGTGGAGACCCAGTACTTC.

The chain has TRBV11-2 and TRBJ2-2; 8 bases match TRBD1. CDR3 size: 17 residues. The V gene's germline CDR1 is SGHAT and CDR2 FQNNGV. V shed 5 bases, J shed 2 bases, and the junction held 10 bases outside the gene matches. CDR3 region: CASSVRQGLGNTGELFF. The DNA of the CDR3 is TGTGCCAGCAGCGTTCGACAGGGGTTGGGAAACACCGGGGAGCTGTTTTTT.

The chain couples TRBV5-5 to TRBJ2-7; 13 positions match TRBD2. This CDR3 contains 15 residues. V shed 0 bases, J shed 4 bases, and the junction held 1 base outside the gene matches. Germline V CDR1 and CDR2: SGHKS, YYEKEE (reference sequence). CDR3 loop: CASSLGTSGSYEQYF. In DNA form, the CDR3 reads TGTGCCAGCAGCTTGGGGACTAGCGGGAGTTACGAGCAGTACTTC.

V gene TRBV28 combines with J gene TRBJ2-7; 11 bases match TRBD1. The CDR3 contains 13 residues. Germline CDR1 is MDHEN and CDR2 is SYDVKM. J gave up 4 bases and V 8 bases, and 4 bases lay outside the gene matches. CDR3 DNA sequence: TGTGCCAGCCAAGGACAGGGGGCTTACGAGCAGTACTTC. Translated, it gives CASQGQGAYEQYF.

V usage is TRBV30 and J usage is TRBJ2-7, with TRBD1 matching 11 bases. V shed 0 bases, J shed 6 bases, and the junction held 4 bases outside the gene matches. Germline CDR1 and CDR2: GTSNPN and SVGIG (reference sequence). This CDR3 is 14 amino acids long. The CDR3 bases are TGTGCCTGGAGTGTACAAGGGACAGGGGGCGAGCAGTACTTC. Its protein product is CAWSVQGTGGEQYF.